The 13 T cell receptor beta chains listed next were all sequenced from one sample in a study of regulatory T cells in long-lasting Graves disease. TCR beta libraries were built with iRepertoire HTBI primers and Arm-PCR of CDR3 regions. TCRdb itself ran the multiplex PCR reads through MiXCR, one entry per CDR3 protein. The sample includes around 500,000 distinct CDR3 sequences, 9.5% to 15% of them seen just once. The time point denotes: newly diagnosed GD, antithyroid drugs for less than 3 months. RNA from PBMCs was the source of the TCR library. In addition, the sample was reused for a study of T cells in Graves' hyperthyroidism and ophthalmopathy.

Sequencing used peripheral blood mononuclear cells (PBMCs), obtained at new diagnosis, from a patient treated with antithyroid drugs. These receptors were taken from a woman aged 25 to 45 with Graves disease.

The chain links TRBV13 to TRBJ2-3; D might be TRBD1 (6 bases). The CDR3 has 14 residues. The V and J ends lost 0 bases and 5 bases respectively, with 9 bases between them. The V gene's germline CDR1 is PRHDT and CDR2 FYEKMQ (reference sequence). Here the CDR3 reads CASSLGRGKDTQYF. The CDR3 DNA sequence: TGTGCCAGCAGCTTAGGCAGGGGAAAAGATACGCAGTATTTT. The full variable domain, rest sourced from reference TRBV13 and TRBJ2-3, is AAGVIQSPRHLIKEKRETATLKCYPIPRHDTVYWYQQGPGQDPQFLISFYEKMQSDKGSIPDRFSAQQFSDYHSELNMSSLELGDSALYFCASSLGRGKDTQYFGPGTRLTVL.

This clonotype was seen at least ten times. The J gene is TRBJ2-7, the V gene TRBV28; 7 nucleotides agree with TRBD2. Germline CDR1 reads MDHEN; CDR2 reads SYDVKM. There are 15 residues in the CDR3. J was trimmed by 3 bases and V by 8 bases; bases with no gene match: 13. In DNA form, the CDR3 reads TGTGCCAGCCGGTCTGCGGGAGACCCTAGCTACGAGCAGTACTTC. As protein: CASRSAGDPSYEQYF.

This clonotype appeared a few times. The CDR3 spells CASSISKGPQPQHF. CDR3 nucleotide sequence: TGTGCCAGTAGTATTTCAAAAGGGCCCCAGCCCCAGCATTTT. The V call is TRBV19, the J call TRBJ1-5; D not certain. V lost 3 bases and J lost 7, with 13 bases in between. Germline loops: CDR1 LNHDA, CDR2 SQIVND (reference sequence). The CDR3 runs to 14 residues.

This clonotype was counted ten times or more. V and J are TRBV28 and TRBJ2-7; 12 bases line up with TRBD2. V was pared by 5 bases and J by 5 bases, with 7 bases of the junction left unmatched. The CDR3 covers 15 residues. Per the germline V gene, CDR1 is MDHEN and CDR2 is SYDVKM. The CDR3: CASSPTSGSSHEQYF. Here the CDR3 DNA reads TGTGCCAGCAGTCCGACTAGCGGGAGTTCCCACGAGCAGTACTTC. The full variable domain, with the rest looked up from reference TRBV28 and TRBJ2-7, is DVKVTQSSRYLVKRTGEKVFLECVQDMDHENMFWYRQDPGLGLRLIYFSYDVKMKEKGDIPEGYSVSREKKERFSLILESASTNQTSMYLCASSPTSGSSHEQYFGPGTRLTVT.

Many counts were recorded for this clonotype. The chain joins TRBV15 to TRBJ1-6; no clear D gene. Trimming left V 3 bases short and J 0 bases short, with 9 bases between. The CDR3 consists of 16 residues. The germline gives CDR1 LNHNV, CDR2 YYDKDF (reference sequence). CDR3: CATSSGLSSYNSPLHF. The CDR3 bases are TGTGCCACCAGCAGCGGACTGAGCTCCTATAATTCACCCCTCCACTTT.

There are many counts of this clonotype. This rearrangement joins TRBV2 to TRBJ2-2, with D possibly TRBD1 on 5 matching bases. Trimming left V 6 bases short and J 2 bases short, with 10 bases between. The CDR3 totals 14 residues. Germline values: CDR1 SNHLY, CDR2 FYNNEI. CDR3 region: CASRRRANTGELFF. CDR3 sequence (DNA): TGTGCCAGCAGGCGCAGGGCAAACACCGGGGAGCTGTTTTTT.

This clonotype was picked up many times. The J gene is TRBJ1-2, the V gene TRBV2, with D maybe TRBD1 (5 bases). Germline lookup yields CDR1 SNHLY and CDR2 FYNNEI. The CDR3 contains 12 residues. Trimming took off 8 bases at V and 10 bases at J, with 17 bases between the two ends. CDR3 protein: CASDPGLGTYTF. The DNA for the CDR3 is TGTGCCAGCGATCCGGGACTCGGGACCTACACCTTC.

This clonotype has a count of ten or more. J is TRBJ1-1 and V is TRBV6-1; tentative D call: TRBD1 (6 bases). Germline CDR1 MNHNS, CDR2 SASEGT. The CDR3 has 15 residues. The ends were cut back, 6 bases at V and 5 bases at J, with 19 bases in the middle. The CDR3 is CASRRDMWRRTEAFF. The CDR3 DNA reads TGTGCCAGCAGGAGGGACATGTGGCGGAGAACTGAAGCTTTCTTT.

This clonotype was found many times. The chain links TRBV5-4 to TRBJ2-5; unclear D gene. Germline loops: CDR1 SGHNT, CDR2 YYREEE (reference sequence). With 4 bases removed from V and 2 bases from J, the gap between germline ends came to 18 bases. The CDR3 length is 16 residues. CDR3 nucleotides: TGTGCCAGCAGCCAGAAACTTGGGCCTCGACAAGAGACCCAGTACTTC. Translated, it gives CASSQKLGPRQETQYF.

V gene TRBV29-1 combines with J gene TRBJ2-7, with 8 bases matching TRBD2. This CDR3 comprises 15 residues. Germline V gene sequence: CDR1 SQVTM, CDR2 ANQGSEA. V lost 7 bases and J lost 6; bases outside the gene matches: 17. The CDR3: CSASFRGGRWPEQYF. The CDR3 nucleotides are TGCAGCGCTTCGTTCCGGGGGGGACGATGGCCCGAGCAGTACTTC.

Many counts were recorded for this clonotype. CDR3 DNA: TGTGCCAGCAGACTCGGCCCAGTTAGCGGCCAAGAGACCCAGTACTTC. The encoded protein is CASRLGPVSGQETQYF. This chain connects TRBV6-2 or TRBV6-3 to TRBJ2-5, with a weak D call TRBD2 (6 bases). V was clipped by 6 bases and J by 1 base, with 18 bases between them. CDR3 length equals 16 residues. Germline V gene sequence: CDR1 MNHEY, CDR2 SVGEGT.

This clonotype appeared many times. The chain uses TRBV27 and TRBJ1-2; D is unclear. The V gene lost 0 bases and the J gene lost 1 base, with 12 bases spanning the gap. Per germline, CDR1 MNHEY and CDR2 SMNVEV (reference sequence). The length of the CDR3 is 16 residues. The CDR3 protein is CASSLSTLHLNYGYTF. CDR3 DNA sequence: TGTGCCAGCAGTTTATCGACCCTACATCTTAACTATGGCTACACCTTC.

This clonotype was picked up many times. The chain joins TRBV5-1 to TRBJ2-5, with 9 bases matching TRBD1. The V gene end was trimmed by 4 bases and the J gene end by 14 bases; junction bases not matched to a gene: 15. The CDR3 sequence is 14 residues long. Germline lookup yields CDR1 SGHRS and CDR2 YFSETQ. CDR3 in DNA: TGCGCCAGCAGCCCACCGGGACAGGGCCGAATTGGATACTTC. This sequence encodes CASSPPGQGRIGYF.